This record concerns one TCR beta chain sequence. A junction end diverges from the germline sequence, so it may reflect a read error. Making TCR beta cDNA involved around 500 ng total RNA and a constant-region primer. What produced the TCR beta libraries was three nested multiplex PCR rounds using slightly modified ARM-PCR. TRBV1-TRBV30 forward primers paired with a C-beta reverse primer were used in the first two PCR rounds, which ran 9 to 10 cycles each. TCRdb reprocessed the multiplex PCR reads via MiXCR and lists one record per CDR3 protein. The sample lists tens of thousands of distinct CDR3 sequences, about 73% occurring once. This CDR3 has 15 residues. CDR1 and CDR2 (germline): SGHVS, FQNEAQ. Total RNA and DNA came together from approximately 20-30 mg of bulk tissue without cell sorting. Surgical resection served as treatment for the primary liver carcinoma of these patients. The data were taken from a study of tumor-infiltrating lymphocytes in primary liver carcinoma. Study-wide context: Per sample, productive TCRbeta reads numbered roughly 3.5 to 7.13 million, similar across tissue types.

This chain links TRBV7-8 with TRBJ2-7; 7 positions match TRBD2. The sequencing input was liver tumor tissue from sampling region 3. As to subset: tumor region T3, left-lateral pole. The TCR was taken from a middle-aged man with primary liver carcinoma and hepatitis B virus infection. The CDR3 region is CANSLVGQRGHEQYF. The CDR3 DNA follows: TGTGCCAACAGCTTAGTGGGCCAGCGGGGCCATGAGCAGTACTTC.